This entry lists 4 T cell receptor beta chains sequenced from one sample in a study of glioma-infiltrating T cells. TCR alpha and beta CDR3 regions were amplified from RNA using iRepertoire nested multiplex PCR. One entry per CDR3 protein, called by TCRdb with MiXCR from the multiplex PCR reads. The top ten clones hold 12% of a sample with fewer than 500,000 distinct CDR3 sequences, around 38% of them seen once. The sequenced sample was glioma tissue, nonneoplastic brain tissue, or PBMCs (not recorded which). These receptors were taken from a human donor with low-grade glioma or glioblastoma, undergoing nonglioma brain surgery, or in good health (not recorded which).

The chain employs TRBV28 and TRBJ2-1; TRBD2 aligns across 9 bases. Germline V lookup: CDR1 MDHEN, CDR2 SYDVKM. CDR3 length equals 17 residues. The J segment lost 4 bases and the V segment lost 5 bases, leaving 12 bases of the junction unmatched. The CDR3: CASSILAGFAGYNEQFF. The CDR3 nucleotides are TGTGCCAGCAGTATCCTAGCGGGGTTCGCCGGATACAATGAGCAGTTCTTC.

This clonotype has just a few counts. V usage is TRBV10-3 and J usage is TRBJ2-3; D remains ambiguous. The V end lost 7 bases, the J end lost 2 bases, and 7 bases lay between the germline ends. Germline-derived CDR1 and CDR2 are ENHRY and SYGVKD. The CDR3 length is 12 residues. The CDR3 protein is CAIKDNTDTQYF. CDR3 nucleotides: TGTGCCATCAAAGATAACACAGATACGCAGTATTTT.

This chain joins TRBV24-1 and TRBJ2-1; D is undetermined. The CDR3 loop spans 15 amino acids. Germline CDR1 KGHDR, CDR2 SFDVKD. V was shortened by 3 bases and J by 1 base, with 9 bases between the two germline ends. The CDR3 bases are TGTGCCACCAGTGATGGACGGATATCCTACAATGAGCAGTTCTTC. Translated, it gives CATSDGRISYNEQFF.

The chain carries TRBV5-1 and TRBJ2-1, with 7 bases fitting TRBD2. The V and J ends lost 4 bases and 6 bases, in that order; junction bases with no gene match: 13. The CDR3 runs to 16 residues. CDR1 is SGHRS and CDR2 is YFSETQ in the germline V gene. The CDR3 is CASSRYSGRGGNEQFF. The CDR3 nucleotides read TGCGCCAGCAGCCGATATAGCGGGCGTGGGGGCAATGAGCAGTTCTTC.